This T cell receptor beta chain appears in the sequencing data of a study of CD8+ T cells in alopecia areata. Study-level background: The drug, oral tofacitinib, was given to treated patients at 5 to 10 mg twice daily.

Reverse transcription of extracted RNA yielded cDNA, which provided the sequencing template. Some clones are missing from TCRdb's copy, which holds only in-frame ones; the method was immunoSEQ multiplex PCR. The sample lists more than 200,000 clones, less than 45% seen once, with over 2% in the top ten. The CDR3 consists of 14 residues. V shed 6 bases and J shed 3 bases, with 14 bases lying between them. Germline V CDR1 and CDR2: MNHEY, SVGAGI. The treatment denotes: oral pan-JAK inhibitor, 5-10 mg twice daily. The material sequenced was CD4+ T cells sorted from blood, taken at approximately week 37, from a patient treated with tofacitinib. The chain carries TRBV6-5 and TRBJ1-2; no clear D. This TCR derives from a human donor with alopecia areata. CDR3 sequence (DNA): TGTGCCAGCAGGGCCACCCGGGCCGACTATGGCTACACCTTC. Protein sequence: CASRATRADYGYTF.